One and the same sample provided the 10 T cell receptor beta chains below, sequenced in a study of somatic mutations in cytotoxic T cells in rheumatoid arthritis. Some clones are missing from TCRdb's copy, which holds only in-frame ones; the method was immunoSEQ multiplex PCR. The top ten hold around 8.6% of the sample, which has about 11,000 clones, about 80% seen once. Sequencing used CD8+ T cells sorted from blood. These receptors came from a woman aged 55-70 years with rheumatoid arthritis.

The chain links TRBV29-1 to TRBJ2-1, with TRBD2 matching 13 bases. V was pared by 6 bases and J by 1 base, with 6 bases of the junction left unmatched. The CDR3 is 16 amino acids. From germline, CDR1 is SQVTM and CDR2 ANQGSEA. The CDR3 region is CSVGGLAGLSYNEQFF. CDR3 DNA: TGCAGCGTAGGGGGACTAGCGGGATTATCCTACAATGAGCAGTTCTTC.

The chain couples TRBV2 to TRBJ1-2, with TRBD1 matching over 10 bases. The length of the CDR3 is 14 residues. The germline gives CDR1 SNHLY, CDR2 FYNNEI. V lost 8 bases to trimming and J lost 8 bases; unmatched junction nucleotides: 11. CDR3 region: CASVFTGQGVGYTF. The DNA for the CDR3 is TGTGCCAGCGTTTTCACCGGACAGGGGGTAGGCTACACCTTC. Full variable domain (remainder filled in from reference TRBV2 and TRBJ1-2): EPEVTQTPSHQVTQMGQEVILRCVPISNHLYFYWYRQILGQKVEFLVSFYNNEISEKSEIFDDQFSVERPDGSNFTLKIRSTKLEDSAMYFCASVFTGQGVGYTFGSGTRLTVV.

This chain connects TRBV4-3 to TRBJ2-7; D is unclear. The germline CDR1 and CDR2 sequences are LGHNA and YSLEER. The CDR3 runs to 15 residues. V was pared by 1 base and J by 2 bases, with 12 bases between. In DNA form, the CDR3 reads TGCGCCAGCAGCCAAGTCCGCAGTAAAACCTACGAGCAGTACTTC. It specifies CASSQVRSKTYEQYF.

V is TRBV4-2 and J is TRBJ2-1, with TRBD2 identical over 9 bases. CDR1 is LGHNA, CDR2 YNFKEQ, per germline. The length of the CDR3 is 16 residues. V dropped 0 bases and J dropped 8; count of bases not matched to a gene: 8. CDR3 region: CASSQEGTSMFDEQFF. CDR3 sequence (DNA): TGTGCCAGCAGCCAAGAAGGGACTAGCATGTTCGATGAGCAGTTCTTC.

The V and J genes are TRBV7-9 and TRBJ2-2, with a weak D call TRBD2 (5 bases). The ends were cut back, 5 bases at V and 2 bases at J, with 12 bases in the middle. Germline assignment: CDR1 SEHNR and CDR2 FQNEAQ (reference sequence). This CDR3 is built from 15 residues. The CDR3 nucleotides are TGTGCCAGCAGCCTACTAGGCGGAAACACCGGGGAGCTGTTTTTT. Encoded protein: CASSLLGGNTGELFF.

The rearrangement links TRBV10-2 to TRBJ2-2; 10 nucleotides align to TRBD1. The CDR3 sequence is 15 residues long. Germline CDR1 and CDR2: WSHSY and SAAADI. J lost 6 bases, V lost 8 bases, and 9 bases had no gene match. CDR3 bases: TGCGCCAGCCTTGGACAGGGGGTATCCCCCGGGGAGCTGTTTTTT. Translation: CASLGQGVSPGELFF.

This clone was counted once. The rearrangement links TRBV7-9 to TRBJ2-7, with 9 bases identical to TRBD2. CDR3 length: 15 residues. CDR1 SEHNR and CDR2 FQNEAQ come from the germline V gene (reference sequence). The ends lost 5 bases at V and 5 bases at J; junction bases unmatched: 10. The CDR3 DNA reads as TGTGCCAGCAGCCCGCTGGGACTAGCCGGGGACGAGCAGTACTTC. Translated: CASSPLGLAGDEQYF. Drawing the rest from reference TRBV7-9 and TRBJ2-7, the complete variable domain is DTGVSQNPRHKITKRGQNVTFRCDPISEHNRLYWYRQTLGQGPEFLTYFQNEAQLEKSRLLSDRFSAERPKGSFSTLEIQRTEQGDSAMYLCASSPLGLAGDEQYFGPGTRLTVT.

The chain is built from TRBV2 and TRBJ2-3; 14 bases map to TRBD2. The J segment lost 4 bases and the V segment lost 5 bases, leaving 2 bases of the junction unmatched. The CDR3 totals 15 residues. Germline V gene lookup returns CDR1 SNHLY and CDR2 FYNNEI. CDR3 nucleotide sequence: TGTGCCAGCAGTCGACTAGCGGGAGGGCCAGATACGCAGTATTTT. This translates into CASSRLAGGPDTQYF. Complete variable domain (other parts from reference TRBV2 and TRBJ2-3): EPEVTQTPSHQVTQMGQEVILRCVPISNHLYFYWYRQILGQKVEFLVSFYNNEISEKSEIFDDQFSVERPDGSNFTLKIRSTKLEDSAMYFCASSRLAGGPDTQYFGPGTRLTVL.

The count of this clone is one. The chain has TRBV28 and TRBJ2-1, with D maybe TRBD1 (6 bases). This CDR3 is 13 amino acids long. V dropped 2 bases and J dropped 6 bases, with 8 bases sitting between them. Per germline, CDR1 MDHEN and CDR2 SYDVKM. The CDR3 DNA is TGTGCCAGCAGTTTACAGGGGACCAATGAGCAGTTCTTC. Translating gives CASSLQGTNEQFF.

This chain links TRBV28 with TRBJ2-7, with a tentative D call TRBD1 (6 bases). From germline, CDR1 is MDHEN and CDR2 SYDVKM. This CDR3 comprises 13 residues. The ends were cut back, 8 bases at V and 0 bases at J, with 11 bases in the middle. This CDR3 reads CASGPDSSYEQYF. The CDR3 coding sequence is TGTGCCAGCGGCCCGGACAGCTCCTACGAGCAGTACTTC.